Below, 13 T cell receptor beta chains from the same sample are listed, as sequenced in a study of human T cells and chemical hapten exposure. Indicated time point: patch test 1, 2 weeks after DPC sensitization. Treatment meaning: therapeutic diphenylcyclopropenone sensitization with weekly scalp DPC. A single record per CDR3 protein comes from TCRdb applying MiXCR to the RACE reads. The sample records more than 90,000 distinct CDR3 sequences, about 10% being singletons. This sample comprised whole blood, obtained in connection with sensitization to the hapten diphenylcyclopropenone (DPC). The receptor source for this set is a man between 35 and 55 years old with alopecia areata. Some clones in this sample may be carry-over from other donors' samples.

This clonotype was seen at least ten times. The chain carries TRBV11-2 and TRBJ2-3; D perhaps matches TRBD2 (5 bases). V dropped 5 bases and J dropped 4 bases, with 22 bases sitting between them. Germline lookup yields CDR1 SGHAT and CDR2 FQNNGV. The CDR3 has 17 amino acids. In nucleotides, the CDR3 is TGTGCCAGCAGCCCTGACGGGGTGTCTTCTCACGCAGATACGCAGTATTTT. Protein product: CASSPDGVSSHADTQYF.

This clonotype was counted only a few times. The rearrangement joins TRBV29-1 to TRBJ1-4; no firm D call. V shed 5 bases and J shed 6 bases, with 13 bases lying between them. The CDR3 length is 13 residues. Germline V gene lookup returns CDR1 SQVTM and CDR2 ANQGSEA. CDR3 protein: CSVQRGRDEKLFF. The CDR3 DNA reads TGCAGCGTTCAGCGAGGGCGAGATGAAAAACTGTTTTTT.

This chain connects TRBV24-1 to TRBJ1-2; 9 positions agree with TRBD1. Germline CDR1 and CDR2: KGHDR and SFDVKD. The V segment lost 1 base and the J segment 3 bases; nucleotides outside the gene matches: 5. The length of the CDR3 is 16 residues. CDR3 loop: CATSDFTGGEDYGYTF. In DNA form, the CDR3 reads TGTGCCACCAGTGATTTCACAGGGGGCGAGGACTATGGCTACACCTTC.

This clonotype came up many times. The rearrangement uses TRBV24-1 and TRBJ1-5, with D hard to call. The germline V and J ends were trimmed by 2 bases and 4 bases, with 20 bases remaining between them. Germline CDR1 reads KGHDR; CDR2 reads SFDVKD. The CDR3 spans 18 residues. CDR3 protein: CATSDSLQAPYLNQPQHF. As DNA, the CDR3 is TGTGCCACCAGTGATTCCTTGCAGGCGCCCTACTTGAATCAGCCCCAGCATTTT.

This clonotype was found a few times. This chain links TRBV28 with TRBJ2-1, with D perhaps TRBD1 or TRBD2 (5 bases each). The V gene's germline CDR1 is MDHEN and CDR2 SYDVKM. This CDR3 has 13 amino acids. Deletions cut 8 bases from V and 13 bases from J, with 21 bases between. The CDR3 DNA is TGTGCCAGCGCAATCTCGGGACCTAAGACTCAGTTCTTC. This codes for CASAISGPKTQFF.

The gene calls are TRBV19 and TRBJ2-2, with 8 bases matching TRBD2. The CDR3 spans 15 residues. The J segment lost 7 bases and the V segment lost 9 bases, leaving 13 bases of the junction unmatched. Per the germline V gene, CDR1 is LNHDA and CDR2 is SQIVND (reference sequence). CDR3 loop: CASDSPGGPGGELFF. The CDR3 coding sequence is TGTGCCAGCGATTCCCCGGGAGGGCCAGGCGGGGAGCTGTTTTTT.

The rearrangement uses TRBV29-1 and TRBJ2-3, with D perhaps given as TRBD1 or TRBD2 (6 bases each). Trimming removed 7 bases at V and 6 bases at J, with 17 bases between. CDR1 SQVTM and CDR2 ANQGSEA come from the germline V gene. The CDR3 extends over 13 amino acids. CDR3 sequence (DNA): TGCAGCGCCGAATACGGGGGCCCGGATACGCAGTATTTT. As protein: CSAEYGGPDTQYF.

This clonotype has only a few counts. The chain joins TRBV9 to TRBJ2-4; D perhaps matches TRBD2 (5 bases). CDR1 is SGDLS, CDR2 YYNGEE, per germline. V was shortened by 0 bases and J by 7 bases, with 8 bases between the two germline ends. This CDR3 is built from 13 residues. CDR3 protein: CASSVGERNIQYF. The CDR3 bases are TGTGCCAGCAGCGTAGGAGAGCGGAACATTCAGTACTTC.

This clonotype was observed at least ten times. The chain couples TRBV21-1 to TRBJ1-5. TRBV21-1 is marked as a pseudogene. The CDR3 runs to 14 residues. The CDR3 spells CASSKYHSNQPQHF. For the CDR3, the DNA is TGTGCCAGCAGCAAATATCATAGCAATCAGCCCCAGCATTTT.

This clonotype was observed a handful of times. The rearrangement uses TRBV5-4 and TRBJ1-1; tentative D call: TRBD1 (5 bases). The V gene's germline CDR1 is SGHNT and CDR2 YYREEE (reference sequence). There are 15 residues in the CDR3. Trimming stripped 5 bases from V and 5 bases from J, with 19 bases between. The CDR3 DNA sequence: TGTGCCAGCAGAGGACATAAGGGAAGGTTGACTGAAGCTTTCTTT. It codes for CASRGHKGRLTEAFF.

This clonotype was recorded only once. Possible read error: a much larger clone is one base away. No conserved phenylalanine or tryptophan ends this CDR3, so it is likely a read error. The chain uses TRBV14 and TRBJ1-4, with TRBD1 identical over 10 bases. The CDR3 contains 15 residues. The junction had 12 bases not matched to a gene; V was cut back by 4 bases and J by 13 bases. Germline V gives CDR1 SGHDN, CDR2 FVKESK. The CDR3 here is CASSPQTGQGTRLFI. In nucleotides, the CDR3 is TGTGCCAGCAGCCCACAGACGGGACAGGGGACAAGACTGTTTATT.

A few counts support this clonotype. The chain couples TRBV7-2 to TRBJ2-1; 9 bases align to TRBD2. The CDR3 has 16 residues. Germline assignment: CDR1 SGHTA and CDR2 FQGNSA. Germline trimming cut 2 bases from V and 8 bases from J; bases unmatched to any gene: 10. The CDR3, as DNA: TGTGCCAGCAGCTTACAGTTGGCGGGAGGGCCCGATGAGCAGTTCTTC. Encoded protein: CASSLQLAGGPDEQFF. Supplemented by reference TRBV7-2 and TRBJ2-1, the full variable domain reads GAGVSQSPSNKVTEKGKDVELRCDPISGHTALYWYRQSLGQGLEFLIYFQGNSAPDKSGLPSDRFSAERTGGSVSTLTIQRTQQEDSAVYLCASSLQLAGGPDEQFFGPGTRLTVL.

This clonotype came up a few times. The chain carries TRBV20-1 and TRBJ2-3; 10 nucleotides line up with TRBD1. Germline CDR1 DFQATT, CDR2 SNEGSKA (reference sequence). This CDR3 contains 13 residues. J was trimmed by 4 bases and V by 8 bases; bases with no gene match: 6. CDR3 in amino acids: CSSGTGVSDTQYF. DNA for the CDR3: TGCAGTTCCGGGACAGGGGTCTCAGATACGCAGTATTTT.